Listed here are 8 T cell receptor beta chains from one sample, sequenced in a study of graft-versus-host responses after intestinal transplantation. Data came from immunoSEQ multiplex PCR; TCRdb stores just in-frame clones and leaves some out. Altogether more than 2,000 clones are present, 28% being singletons, with the ten largest covering about 5.2%. Sequencing was performed on alloreactive CD4+ T cells from a mixed lymphocyte reaction culture, taken before transplantation. Subset described: CFSE-low proliferating T cells sorted from approximately 6-day pre-transplant mixed lymphocyte reaction (GvH or HvG direction). Every receptor here comes from a human patient who was an organ donor for intestinal transplantation.

This clone was observed a handful of times. V usage is TRBV12-5 and J usage is TRBJ2-2; 9 nucleotides align to TRBD1. Trimming removed 5 bases from V and 5 bases from J; junction bases left unmatched: 3. Germline values: CDR1 LGHNT, CDR2 FRNRAP. The CDR3 is 14 amino acids. CDR3 DNA: TGTGCTAGTGGTCCCGGACAGGGGACCGGGGAGCTGTTTTTT. As protein: CASGPGQGTGELFF.

The rearrangement links TRBV27 to TRBJ2-5; 7 bases are shared with TRBD2. In germline, CDR1 is MNHEY, CDR2 SMNVEV (reference sequence). CDR3 length: 16 amino acids. Germline trimming cut 4 bases from V and 5 bases from J; bases unmatched to any gene: 13. CDR3 loop: CASSWRGSGLGETQYF. DNA of the CDR3: TGTGCCAGCAGTTGGCGGGGTAGCGGGCTCGGGGAGACCCAGTACTTC.

This clone was counted only a few times. This chain connects TRBV6-6 to TRBJ1-2; 11 nucleotides line up with TRBD1. The CDR3 is 15 residues long. V was clipped by 4 bases and J by 4 bases; unmatched bases: 5. CDR1 MNHNY and CDR2 SVGAGI come from the germline V gene (reference sequence). DNA of the CDR3: TGTGCCAGCAGTTCGGGACAGGGGGTGGCCTATGGCTACACCTTC. Protein sequence: CASSSGQGVAYGYTF.

This clone was seen only a few times. The chain has TRBV7-9 and TRBJ1-2; D might be TRBD1 (6 bases). The CDR3 loop spans 15 amino acids. V lost 2 bases, J lost 4 bases, and 14 bases lay in between. CDR1 and CDR2 from the germline V gene are SEHNR and FQNEAQ (reference sequence). CDR3 amino acids: CASSLTDSLSYGYTF. CDR3 DNA: TGTGCCAGCAGCTTAACGGACAGCTTAAGCTATGGCTACACCTTC.

This clone has more than one count but fewer than ten. J is TRBJ2-1 and V is TRBV7-3; D not resolved. The CDR3 is 12 residues long. Looked up from germline, CDR1 is SGHTA and CDR2 is FQGTGA. V dropped 3 bases and J dropped 15 bases, with 15 bases sitting between them. CDR3 in DNA: TGTGCCAGCAGCTTCCCCCCTGCGAGGCCGTTCTTC. Translation gives CASSFPPARPFF.

There are a few counts of this clone. V usage is TRBV6-5 and J usage is TRBJ2-1; 7 nucleotides agree with TRBD1. Germline CDR1 is MNHEY and CDR2 is SVGAGI. V was clipped by 2 bases and J by 5 bases; unmatched bases: 6. The CDR3 runs to 15 residues. The DNA for the CDR3 is TGTGCCAGCAGTTACCTGACAGGGATAAACAATGAGCAGTTCTTC. Its translation is CASSYLTGINNEQFF.

A word on this clone: This likely came from a read error, as a far larger clone is one base away. The chain employs TRBV28 and TRBJ2-2, with 7 bases that match TRBD2. Germline lookup yields CDR1 MDHEN and CDR2 SYDVKM. CDR3 length: 12 residues. CDR3 loop: CAAGGNAGELFF. The CDR3 coding sequence is TGTGCCGCCGGGGGGAACGCCGGGGAGCTGTTTTTT.

The chain carries TRBV27 and TRBJ1-2; 9 bases agree with TRBD1. The CDR3 sequence is 13 residues long. The J segment lost 9 bases and the V segment lost 8 bases, leaving 10 bases of the junction unmatched. The germline V gene has CDR1 MNHEY and CDR2 SMNVEV (reference sequence). CDR3 sequence: CASAKQGAGSYTF. For the CDR3, the DNA is TGTGCCAGCGCTAAACAGGGGGCAGGAAGCTACACCTTC.